One and the same sample provided the 21 T cell receptor beta chains below, sequenced in a study of control samples from healthy donors and cancer patients. Profiling relied on immunoSEQ multiplex PCR, and the TCRdb table lists in-frame clones only, not all of them. This sample has 100,000 to 150,000 clones, with roughly 90% found just once. Sequenced input: blood. The receptors derive from a man aged 18-30 years in good health.

V gene TRBV7-9 combines with J gene TRBJ2-3; 9 nucleotides agree with TRBD1. Per germline, CDR1 SEHNR and CDR2 FQNEAQ (reference sequence). The V segment lost 2 bases and the J segment 4 bases; nucleotides outside the gene matches: 4. This CDR3 comprises 15 residues. This CDR3 is CASSLSRTGADTQYF. The CDR3 DNA reads TGTGCCAGCAGCTTAAGCAGGACAGGGGCAGATACGCAGTATTTT.

This rearrangement joins TRBV27 to TRBJ1-1; 8 nucleotides align to TRBD1. Germline V gene data show CDR1 as MNHEY and CDR2 as SMNVEV (reference sequence). Trimming cost V 5 bases and J 3 bases; bases outside gene matches: 5. The CDR3 is 14 amino acids. The CDR3, as DNA: TGTGCCAGCAGTCAACAGGGGGAGTACACTGAAGCTTTCTTT. This translates into CASSQQGEYTEAFF.

The rearrangement joins TRBV3-1 (or the pseudogene TRBV3-2) to TRBJ1-1; D is uncertain. The germline V gene encodes CDR1 LGHDT and CDR2 YNNKEL (reference sequence). The CDR3 runs to 14 residues. V was cut by 3 bases and J by 8 bases, with 16 bases left in between. The CDR3 loop is CASSQVSVAGEAFF. The CDR3 region has the DNA TGTGCCAGCAGCCAGGTCTCAGTCGCGGGCGAAGCTTTCTTT.

This clone was seen a single time. The chain combines TRBV5-1 with TRBJ2-1; 11 bases are a match to TRBD2. CDR3 length: 21 amino acids. Germline CDR1 and CDR2: SGHRS and YFSETQ. V trimming: 1 base; J trimming: 7 bases; junction bases outside the gene matches: 22. The CDR3 reads CASSLTGEELAGVTGRNEQFF. The CDR3 DNA reads TGCGCCAGCAGCTTGACAGGCGAGGAACTAGCGGGGGTCACAGGGAGGAATGAGCAGTTCTTC.

The genes are TRBV10-1 and TRBJ2-3, with D hard to call. Trimming left V 0 bases short and J 1 base short, with 2 bases between. The CDR3 contains 13 residues. The germline V gene encodes CDR1 WNHNN and CDR2 SYGVQD (reference sequence). The CDR3 coding sequence is TGCGCCAGCAGTGAGTCGGGCACAGATACGCAGTATTTT. Residues: CASSESGTDTQYF.

The V call is TRBV11-3, the J call TRBJ2-7; D unclear. This CDR3 is built from 14 residues. Germline V gene sequence: CDR1 SGHNT, CDR2 YENEEA. Trimming removed 0 bases at V and 5 bases at J, with 11 bases between. The CDR3 spells CASSLDVDGHEQYV. The CDR3 nucleotides read TGTGCCAGCAGCTTAGATGTGGATGGGCACGAGCAGTACGTC.

The chain recombines TRBV4-1 with TRBJ2-3; D unclear. This CDR3 spans 16 amino acids. From germline, CDR1 is MGHRA and CDR2 YSYEKL. Trimming left V 0 bases short and J 0 bases short, with 10 bases between. The CDR3, as DNA: TGCGCCAGCAGCCAAGATTGGGCCGGAAGCACAGATACGCAGTATTTT. As protein: CASSQDWAGSTDTQYF.

The V gene is TRBV18, the J gene TRBJ1-1, with D hard to call. Deletions cut 3 bases from V and 3 bases from J, with 8 bases between. CDR1 is KGHSH and CDR2 is LQKENI in the germline V gene. This CDR3 has 13 amino acids. The CDR3 nucleotides read TGTGCCAGCTCACCGAGTGTAGACACTGAAGCTTTCTTT. It yields the protein CASSPSVDTEAFF.

The chain has TRBV21-1 and TRBJ2-7; the D call in the table, TRBD1, was not verified against the DNA. TRBV21-1 is flagged as a pseudogene. The CDR3 is 11 amino acids. In DNA, the CDR3 is TGTGCCAGCAGCAAGTGGTTGGGGACAGGCGTC. It codes for CASSKWLGTGV.

The CDR3 nucleotides are TGTGCCAGCAGGGGGGGGACTAGCGGGCTACATGAGCAGTTCTTC. It is translated as CASRGGTSGLHEQFF. The chain carries TRBV2 and TRBJ2-1, with TRBD2 identical over 12 bases. CDR3 length equals 15 residues. The V and J ends lost 6 bases and 8 bases, in that order; junction bases with no gene match: 8. Germline-derived CDR1 and CDR2 are SNHLY and FYNNEI.

The chain has TRBV6-2 or TRBV6-3 and TRBJ2-1; TRBD2 matches at 8 bases. V lost 5 bases to trimming and J lost 8 bases; unmatched junction nucleotides: 11. This CDR3 comprises 15 residues. CDR1 MNHEY and CDR2 SVGEGT come from the germline V gene. In DNA form, the CDR3 reads TGTGCCAGCAGTCCATATAGGACTAGCATGTATGAGCAGTTCTTC. It yields the protein CASSPYRTSMYEQFF.

The chain recombines TRBV3-1 (or the pseudogene TRBV3-2) with TRBJ2-1; D unclear. Trimming cost V 8 bases and J 7 bases, with 9 bases left between them. The CDR3 extends over 11 amino acids. CDR1 and CDR2 (germline): LGHDT, YNNKEL (reference sequence). CDR3: CASSDGNEQFF. CDR3 bases: TGTGCCAGCTCCGATGGGAATGAGCAGTTCTTC.

The chain uses TRBV6-5 and TRBJ2-5; 9 bases align to TRBD2. CDR3 size: 14 residues. Germline CDR1 is MNHEY and CDR2 is SVGAGI. The V gene end was trimmed by 5 bases and the J gene end by 1 base; junction bases not matched to a gene: 2. The DNA for the CDR3 is TGTGCCAGCAGTAGGACTAGCGCCCAAGAGACCCAGTACTTC. Encoded protein: CASSRTSAQETQYF.

The chain couples TRBV2 to TRBJ1-5; tentative D call: TRBD1 (5 bases). Germline CDR1 is SNHLY and CDR2 is FYNNEI. This CDR3 spans 14 amino acids. Trimming cost V 5 bases and J 3 bases, with 11 bases left between them. This CDR3 is CASSWGKDNQPQHF. The CDR3 DNA reads as TGTGCCAGCAGTTGGGGCAAGGACAATCAGCCCCAGCATTTT.

This chain uses TRBV7-6 with TRBJ2-1; 7 nucleotides agree with TRBD2. Trimming removed 0 bases from V and 3 bases from J; junction bases left unmatched: 5. The CDR3 spans 16 residues. In germline, CDR1 is SGHVS, CDR2 FNYEAQ. As DNA, the CDR3 is TGTGCCAGCAGCTTAGCCATGGCGGGAGACTACAATGAGCAGTTCTTC. Translated, it gives CASSLAMAGDYNEQFF.

CDR3 sequence reads: CASRDSSSPLHF. The CDR3 DNA sequence: TGTGCCAGCAGGGACAGTTCGTCACCCCTCCACTTT. The V gene is TRBV6-5, the J gene TRBJ1-6; possibly TRBD1 for D (6 bases). This CDR3 contains 12 residues. V was clipped by 6 bases and J by 10 bases, with 10 bases between them. Per germline, CDR1 MNHEY and CDR2 SVGAGI.

The chain employs TRBV5-1 and TRBJ2-7; 12 bases line up with TRBD2. Unmatched junction bases numbered 4, after V lost 0 bases and J lost 0 bases. The CDR3 is 17 residues long. CDR1 and CDR2 from the germline V gene are SGHRS and YFSETQ. CDR3: CASSLGTSGVHSYEQYF. The CDR3 DNA is TGCGCCAGCAGCTTGGGGACTAGCGGGGTTCACTCCTACGAGCAGTACTTC.

The rearrangement uses TRBV30 and TRBJ1-5; TRBD1 is a possible D gene (5 bases). Per germline, CDR1 GTSNPN and CDR2 SVGIG (reference sequence). The CDR3 length is 13 residues. V shed 5 bases and J shed 3 bases, with 11 bases lying between them. CDR3 protein: CAWGDGYNQPQHF. CDR3 DNA sequence: TGTGCCTGGGGGGACGGCTACAATCAGCCCCAGCATTTT.

The chain is built from TRBV4-3 and TRBJ2-1; no definite D call. The CDR3 is 15 residues long. Per germline, CDR1 LGHNA and CDR2 YSLEER. Trimming left V 1 base short and J 4 bases short, with 11 bases between. Here the CDR3 reads CASSQGIQTYNEQFF. DNA of the CDR3: TGCGCCAGCAGCCAAGGCATCCAGACGTACAATGAGCAGTTCTTC.

This chain links TRBV7-2 with TRBJ2-3; unclear D gene. The germline V gene encodes CDR1 SGHTA and CDR2 FQGNSA. This CDR3 is built from 16 residues. Trimming left V 2 bases short and J 0 bases short, with 12 bases between. The CDR3 sequence is CASSLRVHASTDTQYF. The CDR3 DNA is TGTGCCAGCAGCTTACGGGTTCACGCTAGCACAGATACGCAGTATTTT.

The chain combines TRBV6-1 with TRBJ2-7; either TRBD1 or TRBD2 may fit D (7 bases each). Looked up from germline, CDR1 is MNHNS and CDR2 is SASEGT. V was shortened by 0 bases and J by 3 bases, with 21 bases between the two germline ends. The CDR3 totals 18 residues. The CDR3 region is CASSEAEQGRGVFYEQYV. CDR3 nucleotide sequence: TGTGCCAGCAGTGAAGCGGAACAGGGGAGGGGGGTTTTCTACGAGCAGTACGTC.